A single sample is the source of the 8 T cell receptor beta chains below, sequenced in a study of neurological immune-mediated disorders. Via MiXCR, TCRdb re-called the 5' RACE reads, giving one row per CDR3 protein. The sample contains fewer than 110,000 distinct CDR3 sequences, 10% to 13% of which appear only once. Regarding time point: longitudinal time-point 3. The sequenced material came from PBMCs. All receptors derive from a female donor with HTLV-1-associated myelopathy (HAM/TSP).

This clonotype has ten or more counts. The chain couples TRBV3-1 to TRBJ2-5, with TRBD2 matching over 11 bases. In germline, CDR1 is LGHDT, CDR2 YNNKEL (reference sequence). The CDR3 spans 16 residues. The ends lost 1 base at V and 5 bases at J; junction bases unmatched: 6. Here the CDR3 DNA reads TGTGCCAGCAGCCAAGGCCTGACTAGCGGGGAGGAGACCCAGTACTTC. It specifies CASSQGLTSGEETQYF.

This clonotype was observed at least ten times. The chain uses TRBV6-6 and TRBJ1-6, with a weak D call TRBD1 (6 bases). The CDR3 loop spans 13 amino acids. Germline V gene data show CDR1 as MNHNY and CDR2 as SVGAGI (reference sequence). Trimming took off 6 bases at V and 9 bases at J, with 12 bases between the two ends. CDR3 DNA sequence: TGTGCCAGCAGCTCAACAGGGATTTCACCCCTCCACTTT. Amino acid sequence: CASSSTGISPLHF.

This clonotype was observed many times. The rearrangement joins TRBV5-1 to TRBJ2-1; 10 bases map to TRBD2. This CDR3 is 17 amino acids long. CDR1 SGHRS and CDR2 YFSETQ come from the germline V gene. V lost 2 bases, J lost 9 bases, and 14 bases stayed unmatched. In nucleotides, the CDR3 is TGCGCCAGCAGCTTAGCGGGGGGGCTGTCAAGATTCGGTGAGCAGTTCTTC. Amino acid sequence: CASSLAGGLSRFGEQFF.

This clonotype showed up just a few times. The chain links TRBV3-1 to TRBJ2-7; no clear D. The germline V gene encodes CDR1 LGHDT and CDR2 YNNKEL (reference sequence). V lost 2 bases, J lost 0 bases, and 2 bases lay in between. The CDR3 consists of 12 residues. CDR3 sequence reads: CASSQLSYEQYF. CDR3 DNA sequence: TGTGCCAGCAGCCAACTCTCCTACGAGCAGTACTTC.

With regard to this clonotype: This may arise from a read error, as a much more abundant clone is one base away. CDR3 nucleotide sequence: TGTGCCAGAAGTTTTTCCCCGTTAGGGGCCAACGTCCTGACTTTC. Protein sequence: CARSFSPLGANVLTF. This rearrangement joins TRBV28 to TRBJ2-6; D not resolved. CDR1 and CDR2 (germline): MDHEN, SYDVKM. The CDR3 length is 15 residues.

This clonotype was picked up a small number of times. This chain links TRBV12-3 or TRBV12-4 with TRBJ2-7, with 7 bases fitting TRBD1. The J segment lost 0 bases and the V segment lost 7 bases, leaving 3 bases of the junction unmatched. The CDR3 is made up of 13 amino acids. CDR3: CASTRQGSYEQYF. The CDR3 nucleotides read TGTGCCAGCACCCGACAGGGCTCCTACGAGCAGTACTTC.

This clonotype has only a few counts. The chain has TRBV5-1 and TRBJ2-5, with 11 bases matching TRBD1. The V gene's germline CDR1 is SGHRS and CDR2 YFSETQ. CDR3 size: 15 residues. V lost 5 bases and J lost 4; bases outside the gene matches: 7. For the CDR3, the DNA is TGCGCCAGCAGGGCTGAGGGACAGGGGGTAGAGACCCAGTACTTC. Its translation is CASRAEGQGVETQYF.

This clonotype has a count of ten or more. This chain connects TRBV5-1 to TRBJ2-7; TRBD1 or TRBD2 may be the D gene (5 bases each). Germline CDR1 SGHRS, CDR2 YFSETQ. CDR3 length: 14 amino acids. The ends were cut back, 3 bases at V and 2 bases at J, with 12 bases in the middle. CDR3 DNA: TGCGCCAGCAGCTGGGGACCTACCACCTACGAGCAGTACTTC. Its protein product is CASSWGPTTYEQYF.